This passage covers 8 T cell receptor beta chains from one sample sequenced in a study of spatial heterogeneity in lung cancer (dated by TCRdb to about 2019). General conclusions and limits of the study: The number of expanded intratumoral alpha and beta TCRs correlated with the tumor nonsynonymous mutation count.

The sample's time point label is to be understood as: sample taken at primary tumor resection. The library was obtained by 5' RACE. The instrument given in TCRdb is NextSeq 500. TCRdb reran the public reads through fastp at Q25 and MiXCR, keeping productive beta chains. Rows are combined by CDR3 protein, so each entry shows the most common genes and DNA. Within this sample are roughly 15,000 distinct CDR3 sequences, with about 4.5% of them counted one time only. Together, the top ten hold 15% to 20% of the sample. Their target antigens are unknown. The material sequenced was lung tumor tissue, taken at surgery. The source is a female donor with early-stage non-small cell lung cancer.

This clonotype was seen a handful of times. Little can be read into the size of this beta chain, an off-target read in a library designed for alpha chains. V usage is TRBV20-1 and J usage is TRBJ2-1; weak D call: TRBD1 (5 bases). Germline CDR1 DFQATT, CDR2 SNEGSKA (reference sequence). CDR3 size: 16 residues. Trimming cost V 0 bases and J 8 bases, with 20 bases left between them. CDR3 sequence (DNA): TGCAGTGCTAGAGATCCTACAGGCAGGGTTAATCATGAGCAGTTCTTC. As protein: CSARDPTGRVNHEQFF.

As for this clonotype: This beta chain is an off-target read within a library intended for alpha chains, so its frequency means little. The V gene is TRBV25-1, the J gene TRBJ1-5, with D unclear. V was trimmed by 1 base and J by 4 bases, leaving 8 bases between them. This CDR3 comprises 14 residues. Germline V gives CDR1 MGHDK, CDR2 SYGVNS. The chain's CDR3 is CASSEWSANQPQHF. The CDR3 DNA is TGTGCCAGCAGTGAATGGTCCGCTAATCAGCCCCAGCATTTT.

This clonotype was counted at least ten times. This beta chain is a stray sequence in a library constructed for alpha chains; its clone size is not meaningful. This rearrangement joins TRBV6-2 or TRBV6-3 to TRBJ1-1, with a weak D call TRBD1 (5 bases). The V gene lost 6 bases and the J gene lost 1 base, with 12 bases spanning the gap. Germline V gives CDR1 MNHEY, CDR2 SVGEGT. CDR3 length: 14 residues. CDR3 nucleotide sequence: TGTGCCAGCAGACCGACAGTAAAGAACACTGAAGCTTTCTTT. This gives the protein CASRPTVKNTEAFF.

This clonotype was recorded many times. The size of this beta chain means little, since it is a stray read in a library made for alpha chains. The chain has TRBV11-2 and TRBJ2-1, with D possibly being TRBD1 or TRBD2 (5 bases each). The CDR3 extends over 15 amino acids. The V gene's germline CDR1 is SGHAT and CDR2 FQNNGV. Trimming cost V 4 bases and J 7 bases, with 17 bases left between them. In DNA form, the CDR3 reads TGTGCCAGCAGCTCCCGTAACCCCGGGGCGAATGAGCAGTTCTTC. Translation: CASSSRNPGANEQFF.

This clonotype was observed many times. Being off target in a library aimed at alpha chains, this beta chain has a size of little meaning. The chain couples TRBV5-8 to TRBJ1-2, with TRBD1 matching 7 bases. The CDR3 is made up of 23 amino acids. Germline CDR1 SGHTS, CDR2 YDEGEE. Trimming removed 1 base from V and 6 bases from J; junction bases left unmatched: 33. DNA of the CDR3: TGTGCCAGCAGCTTGCCTCACATCGTCAAGACGGGTTGGAAACGACAGGGCGGAGATGGCTACACCTTC. This codes for CASSLPHIVKTGWKRQGGDGYTF.

This clonotype was detected ten times or more. This beta chain appears as a stray read in a library generated for alpha chains; its size is not informative. This chain uses TRBV5-8 with TRBJ1-2, with a possible D match to TRBD1 (6 bases). The CDR3 contains 15 residues. Trimming took 10 bases from V and 6 from J, leaving 25 bases between them. CDR1 SGHTS and CDR2 YDEGEE come from the germline V gene. CDR3 sequence reads: CALPTALQGFNGYTF. The CDR3 DNA is TGTGCCCTCCCAACGGCCCTACAGGGTTTCAATGGCTACACCTTC.

Comments on this clonotype: This beta chain is off target for a library built for alpha chains, so its abundance means little. The rearrangement uses TRBV20-1 and TRBJ1-5; tentatively, D is TRBD1 (5 bases). The CDR3 covers 12 residues. V was pared by 2 bases and J by 4 bases, with 6 bases between. CDR1 is DFQATT, CDR2 SNEGSKA, per germline (reference sequence). The CDR3 coding sequence is TGCAGTGCTAGACAGGGTAATCAGCCCCAGCATTTT. Translating gives CSARQGNQPQHF.

This clonotype was recorded at least ten times. This beta chain is an unintended read in a library built for alpha chains; its size means little. V usage is TRBV7-7 and J usage is TRBJ2-7; TRBD1 matches 11 bases. This CDR3 has 14 amino acids. The trim removed 4 bases at V and 7 bases at J, leaving 6 bases unmatched. The germline CDR1 and CDR2 sequences are SSHAT and FNYEAQ (reference sequence). The CDR3 sequence is CASSSGQGAGEQYF. The CDR3 coding sequence is TGTGCCAGCAGCTCTGGACAGGGGGCTGGTGAGCAGTACTTC.